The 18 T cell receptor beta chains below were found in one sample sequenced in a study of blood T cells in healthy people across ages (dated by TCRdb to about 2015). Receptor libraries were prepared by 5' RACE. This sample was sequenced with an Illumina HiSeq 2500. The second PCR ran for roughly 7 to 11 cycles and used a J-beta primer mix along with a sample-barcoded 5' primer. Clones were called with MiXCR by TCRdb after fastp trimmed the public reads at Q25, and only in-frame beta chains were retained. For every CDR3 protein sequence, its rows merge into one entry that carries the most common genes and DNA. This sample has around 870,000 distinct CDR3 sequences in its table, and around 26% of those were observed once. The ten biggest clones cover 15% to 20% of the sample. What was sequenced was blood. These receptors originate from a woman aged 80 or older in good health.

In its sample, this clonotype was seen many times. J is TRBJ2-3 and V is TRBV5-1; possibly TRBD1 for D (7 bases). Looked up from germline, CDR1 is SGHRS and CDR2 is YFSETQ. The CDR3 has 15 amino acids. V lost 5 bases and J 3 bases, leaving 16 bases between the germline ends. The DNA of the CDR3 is TGCGCCAGCAGGACTTACCAGGGGGGAACAGATACGCAGTATTTT. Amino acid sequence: CASRTYQGGTDTQYF. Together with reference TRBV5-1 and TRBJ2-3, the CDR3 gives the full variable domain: KAGVTQTPRYLIKTRGQQVTLSCSPISGHRSVSWYQQTPGQGLQFLFEYFSETQRNKGNFPGRFSGRQFSNSRSEMNVSTLELGDSALYLCASRTYQGGTDTQYFGPGTRLTVL.

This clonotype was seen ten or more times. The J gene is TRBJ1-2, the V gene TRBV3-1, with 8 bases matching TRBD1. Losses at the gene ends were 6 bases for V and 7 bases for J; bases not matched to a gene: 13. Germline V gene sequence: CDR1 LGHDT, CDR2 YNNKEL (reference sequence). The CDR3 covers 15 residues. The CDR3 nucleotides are TGTGCCAGCAGGGGAAGCAGGGGGCGCGCTTCTGGCTACACCTTC. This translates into CASRGSRGRASGYTF.

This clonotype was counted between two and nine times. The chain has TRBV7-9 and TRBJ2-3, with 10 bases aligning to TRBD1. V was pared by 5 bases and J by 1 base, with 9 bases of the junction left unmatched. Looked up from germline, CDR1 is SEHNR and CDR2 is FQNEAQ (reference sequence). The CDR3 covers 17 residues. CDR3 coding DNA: TGTGCCAGCAGCCCCCTCCCCGGGACAGGGGGCACAGATACGCAGTATTTT. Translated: CASSPLPGTGGTDTQYF.

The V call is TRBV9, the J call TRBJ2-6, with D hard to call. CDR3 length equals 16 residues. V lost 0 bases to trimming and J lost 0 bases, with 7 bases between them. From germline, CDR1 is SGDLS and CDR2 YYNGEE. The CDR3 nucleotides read TGTGCCAGCAGCGTAGGGCACAACTCTGGGGCCAACGTCCTGACTTTC. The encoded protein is CASSVGHNSGANVLTF.

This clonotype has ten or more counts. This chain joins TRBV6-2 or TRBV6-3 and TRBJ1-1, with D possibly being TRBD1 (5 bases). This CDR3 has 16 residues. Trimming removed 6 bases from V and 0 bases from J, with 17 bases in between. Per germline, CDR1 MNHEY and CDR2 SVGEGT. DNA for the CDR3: TGTGCCAGCAGCCTAGGGGAGGGGACCATGAACACTGAAGCTTTCTTT. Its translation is CASSLGEGTMNTEAFF.

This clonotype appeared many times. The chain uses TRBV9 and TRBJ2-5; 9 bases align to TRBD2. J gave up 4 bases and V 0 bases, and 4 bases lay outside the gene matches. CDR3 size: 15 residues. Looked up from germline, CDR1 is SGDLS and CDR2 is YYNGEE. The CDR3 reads CASSVVASGTETQYF. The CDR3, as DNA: TGTGCCAGCAGCGTAGTGGCTAGCGGGACAGAGACCCAGTACTTC. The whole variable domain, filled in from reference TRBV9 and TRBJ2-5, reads DSGVTQTPKHLITATGQRVTLRCSPRSGDLSVYWYQQSLDQGLQFLIQYYNGEERAKGNILERFSAQQFPDLHSELNLSSLELGDSALYFCASSVVASGTETQYFGPGTRLLVL.

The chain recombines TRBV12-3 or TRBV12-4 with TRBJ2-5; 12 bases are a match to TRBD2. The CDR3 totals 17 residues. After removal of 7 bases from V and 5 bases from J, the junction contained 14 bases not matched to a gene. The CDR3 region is CASNRQLLAGGPETQYF. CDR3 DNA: TGTGCCAGCAACAGACAGTTACTAGCGGGGGGACCCGAGACCCAGTACTTC.

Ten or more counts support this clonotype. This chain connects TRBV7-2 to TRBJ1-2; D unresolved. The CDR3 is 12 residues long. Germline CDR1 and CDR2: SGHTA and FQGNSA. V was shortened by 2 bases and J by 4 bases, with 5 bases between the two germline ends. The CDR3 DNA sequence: TGTGCCAGCAGCTTAAGCGGCTATGGCTACACCTTC. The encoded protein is CASSLSGYGYTF.

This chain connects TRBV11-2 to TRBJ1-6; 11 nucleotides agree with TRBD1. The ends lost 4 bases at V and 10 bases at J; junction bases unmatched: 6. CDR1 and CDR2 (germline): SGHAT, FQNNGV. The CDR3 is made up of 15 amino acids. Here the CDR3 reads CASSSGQGAQSPLHF. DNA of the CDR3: TGTGCCAGCAGCTCCGGACAGGGGGCCCAATCACCCCTCCACTTT.

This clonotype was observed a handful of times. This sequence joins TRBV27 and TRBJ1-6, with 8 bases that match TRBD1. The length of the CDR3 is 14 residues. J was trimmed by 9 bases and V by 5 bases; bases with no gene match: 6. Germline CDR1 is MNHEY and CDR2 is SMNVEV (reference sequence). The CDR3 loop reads CASSLRGRGSPLHF. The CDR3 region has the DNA TGTGCCAGCAGTCTCAGGGGGCGCGGTTCACCCCTCCACTTT.

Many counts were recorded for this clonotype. The CDR3 spells CASSPLGAGDVYNEQFF. DNA for the CDR3: TGTGCCAGCAGCCCCCTAGGCGCGGGGGATGTTTACAATGAGCAGTTCTTC. The chain couples TRBV7-8 to TRBJ2-1, with 7 nucleotides matching TRBD2. V gave up 5 bases and J gave up 4 bases; unmatched junction bases: 14. There are 17 residues in the CDR3. CDR1 and CDR2 from the germline V gene are SGHVS and FQNEAQ.

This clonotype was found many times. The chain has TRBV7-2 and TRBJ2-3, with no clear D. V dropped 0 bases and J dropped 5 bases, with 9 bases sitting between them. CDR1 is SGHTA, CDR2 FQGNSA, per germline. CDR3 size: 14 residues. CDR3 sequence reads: CASSLAVTGDTQYF. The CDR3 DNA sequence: TGTGCCAGCAGCTTAGCCGTAACTGGAGATACGCAGTATTTT.

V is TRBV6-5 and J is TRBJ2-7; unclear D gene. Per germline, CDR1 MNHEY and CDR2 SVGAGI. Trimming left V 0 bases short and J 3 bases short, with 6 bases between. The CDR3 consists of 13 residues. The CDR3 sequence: CASSYSLDYEQYF. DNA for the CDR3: TGTGCCAGCAGTTACTCTTTGGACTACGAGCAGTACTTC.

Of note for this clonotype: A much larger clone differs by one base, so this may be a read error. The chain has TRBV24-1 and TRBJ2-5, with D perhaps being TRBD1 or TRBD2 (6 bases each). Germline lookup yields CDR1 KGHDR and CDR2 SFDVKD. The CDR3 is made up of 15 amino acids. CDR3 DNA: TGTGCCACCTGTGATCCGAGGGGGAGGCACGAGACCCAGTACTTC. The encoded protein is CATCDPRGRHETQYF.

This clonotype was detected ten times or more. The CDR3: CASSQGTGYYNEQFF. CDR3 in DNA: TGTGCCAGCAGCCAAGGGACAGGGTACTACAATGAGCAGTTCTTC. The V call is TRBV3-1, the J call TRBJ2-1; TRBD1 aligns across 8 bases. CDR3 size: 15 residues. Per the germline V gene, CDR1 is LGHDT and CDR2 is YNNKEL (reference sequence). Trimming at V came to 1 base and at J to 3 bases, leaving 2 bases not matched to a gene.

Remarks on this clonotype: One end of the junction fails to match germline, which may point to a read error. The CDR3 loop is CAIQTSGSNEQVF. CDR3 DNA sequence: TGTGCCATCCAGACTAGCGGGAGCAATGAGCAGGTCTTC. This sequence joins TRBV10-3 and TRBJ2-1; 12 bases are a match to TRBD2. The V gene's germline CDR1 is ENHRY and CDR2 SYGVKD. CDR3 length: 13 residues.

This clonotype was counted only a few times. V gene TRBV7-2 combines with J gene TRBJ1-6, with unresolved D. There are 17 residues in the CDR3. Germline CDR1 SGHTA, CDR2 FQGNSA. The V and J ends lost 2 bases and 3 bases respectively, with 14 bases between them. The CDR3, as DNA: TGTGCCAGCAGCTTATGGTCAGGATCATACTATAATTCACCCCTCCACTTT. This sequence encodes CASSLWSGSYYNSPLHF.

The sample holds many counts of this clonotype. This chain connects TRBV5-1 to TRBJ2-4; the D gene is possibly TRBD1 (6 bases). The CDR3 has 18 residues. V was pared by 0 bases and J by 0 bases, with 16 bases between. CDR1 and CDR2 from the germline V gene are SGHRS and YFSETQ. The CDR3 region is CASSLAMAGELAKNIQYF. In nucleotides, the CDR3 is TGCGCCAGCAGCTTGGCCATGGCAGGGGAACTAGCCAAAAACATTCAGTACTTC.